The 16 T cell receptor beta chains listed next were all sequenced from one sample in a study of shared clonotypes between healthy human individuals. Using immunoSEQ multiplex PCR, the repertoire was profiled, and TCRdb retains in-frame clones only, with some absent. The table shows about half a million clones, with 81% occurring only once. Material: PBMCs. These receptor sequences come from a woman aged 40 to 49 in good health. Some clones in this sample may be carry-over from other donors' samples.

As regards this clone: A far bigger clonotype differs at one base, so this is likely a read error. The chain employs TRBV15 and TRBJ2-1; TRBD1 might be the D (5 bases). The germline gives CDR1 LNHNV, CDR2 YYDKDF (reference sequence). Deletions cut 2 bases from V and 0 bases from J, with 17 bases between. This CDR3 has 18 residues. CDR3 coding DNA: TGTGCCACCAGCAGATATCCGATTACCAGGGACTCCTACAATGAGCAGTTCTTC. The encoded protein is CATSRYPITRDSYNEQFF.

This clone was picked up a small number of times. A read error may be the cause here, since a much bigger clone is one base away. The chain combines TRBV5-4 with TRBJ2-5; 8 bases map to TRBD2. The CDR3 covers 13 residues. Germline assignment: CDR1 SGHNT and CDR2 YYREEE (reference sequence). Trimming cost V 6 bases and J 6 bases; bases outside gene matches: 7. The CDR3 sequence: CASKSGSRKTQYF. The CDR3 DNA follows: TGTGCCAGCAAGAGCGGGAGTAGGAAGACCCAGTACTTC.

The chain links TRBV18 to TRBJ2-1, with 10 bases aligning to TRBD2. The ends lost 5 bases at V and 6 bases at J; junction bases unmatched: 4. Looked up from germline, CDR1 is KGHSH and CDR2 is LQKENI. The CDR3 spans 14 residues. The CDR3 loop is CASSSQREGNEQFF. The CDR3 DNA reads TGTGCCAGCTCATCTCAGCGGGAGGGCAATGAGCAGTTCTTC.

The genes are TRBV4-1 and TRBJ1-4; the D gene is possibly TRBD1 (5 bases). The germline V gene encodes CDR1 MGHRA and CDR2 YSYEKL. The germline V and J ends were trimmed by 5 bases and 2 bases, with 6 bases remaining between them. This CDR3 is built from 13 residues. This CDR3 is CASSGGTNEKLFF. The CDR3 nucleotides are TGCGCCAGCAGCGGGGGGACTAATGAAAAACTGTTTTTT.

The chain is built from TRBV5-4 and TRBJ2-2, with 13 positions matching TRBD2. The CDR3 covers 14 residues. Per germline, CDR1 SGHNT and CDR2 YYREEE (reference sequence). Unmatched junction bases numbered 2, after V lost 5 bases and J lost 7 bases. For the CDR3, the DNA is TGTGCCAGCAGTTGGACTAGCGGGAGCGGGGAGCTGTTTTTT. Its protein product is CASSWTSGSGELFF.

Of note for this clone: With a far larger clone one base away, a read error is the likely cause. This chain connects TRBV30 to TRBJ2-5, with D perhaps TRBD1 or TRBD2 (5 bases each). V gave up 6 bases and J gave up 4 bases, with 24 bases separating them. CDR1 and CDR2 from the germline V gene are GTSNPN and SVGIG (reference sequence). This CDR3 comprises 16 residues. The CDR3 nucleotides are TGTGCCTGTGCTCTTGATGGGGGAGCTATTGGAGAGACCCAGTACTTC. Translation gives CACALDGGAIGETQYF.

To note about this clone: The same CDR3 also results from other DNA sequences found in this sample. CDR3 DNA: TGCGCCAGCAGCCCTCGACTAGCGGGAGACTACAATGAGCAGTTCTTC. Translation: CASSPRLAGDYNEQFF. V is TRBV4-3 and J is TRBJ2-1, with 12 bases that match TRBD2. The CDR3 is 16 residues long. CDR1 is LGHNA, CDR2 YSLEER, per germline. V shed 4 bases and J 3 bases; nucleotides not matched to a gene: 4.

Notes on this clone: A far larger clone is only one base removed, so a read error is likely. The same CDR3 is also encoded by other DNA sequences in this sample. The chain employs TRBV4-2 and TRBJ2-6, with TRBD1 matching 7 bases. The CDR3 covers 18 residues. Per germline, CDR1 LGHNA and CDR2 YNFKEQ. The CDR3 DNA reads TGTGCCAGCAGCGTACCGGGACAGCTTTCCTCTGGGGCCAACGTCCTGACCTTC. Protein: CASSVPGQLSSGANVLTF.

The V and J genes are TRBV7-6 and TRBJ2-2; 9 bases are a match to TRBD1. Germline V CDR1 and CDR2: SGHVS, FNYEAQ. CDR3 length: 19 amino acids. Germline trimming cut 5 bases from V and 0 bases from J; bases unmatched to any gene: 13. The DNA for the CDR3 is TGTGCCAGCAGCCTTGGTCCCGGGACAGGGCCATCGAACACCGGGGAGCTGTTTTTT. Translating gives CASSLGPGTGPSNTGELFF. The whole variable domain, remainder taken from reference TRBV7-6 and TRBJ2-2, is GAGVSQSPRYKVTKRGQDVALRCDPISGHVSLYWYRQALGQGPEFLTYFNYEAQQDKSGLPNDRFSAERPEGSISTLTIQRTEQRDSAMYRCASSLGPGTGPSNTGELFFGEGSRLTVL.

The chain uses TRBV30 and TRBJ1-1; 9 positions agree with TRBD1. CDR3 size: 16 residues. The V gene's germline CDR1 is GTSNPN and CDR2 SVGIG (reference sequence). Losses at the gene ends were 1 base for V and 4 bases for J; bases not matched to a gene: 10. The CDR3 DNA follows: TGTGCCTGGAGTGCGGGGGACAGGGCGATGGTCACTGAAGCTTTCTTT. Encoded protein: CAWSAGDRAMVTEAFF.

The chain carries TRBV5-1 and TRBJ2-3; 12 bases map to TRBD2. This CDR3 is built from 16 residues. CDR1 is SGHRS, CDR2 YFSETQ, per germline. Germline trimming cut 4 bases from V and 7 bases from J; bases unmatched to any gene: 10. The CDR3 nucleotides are TGCGCCAGCAGCGGGTCTAGCGGGAGGGCCAGAAATACGCAGTATTTT. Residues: CASSGSSGRARNTQYF.

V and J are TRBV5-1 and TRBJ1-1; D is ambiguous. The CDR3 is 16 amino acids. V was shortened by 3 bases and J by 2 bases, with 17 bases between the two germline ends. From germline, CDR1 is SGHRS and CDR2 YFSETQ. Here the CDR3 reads CASSWKTTQVNTEAFF. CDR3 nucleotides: TGCGCCAGCAGCTGGAAGACAACCCAGGTAAACACTGAAGCTTTCTTT.

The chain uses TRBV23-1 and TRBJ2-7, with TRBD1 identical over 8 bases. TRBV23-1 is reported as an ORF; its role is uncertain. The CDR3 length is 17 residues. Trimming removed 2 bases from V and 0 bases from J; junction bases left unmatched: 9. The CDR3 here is CASSQTPLGTGSYEQYF. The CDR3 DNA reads TGCGCCAGCAGTCAAACCCCCTTGGGGACAGGCTCCTACGAGCAGTACTTC.

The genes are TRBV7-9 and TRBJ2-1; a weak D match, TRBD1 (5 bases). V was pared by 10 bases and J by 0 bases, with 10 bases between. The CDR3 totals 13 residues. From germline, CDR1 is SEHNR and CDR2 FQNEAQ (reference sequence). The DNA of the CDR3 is TGTGCCAATACAGGAAGCTCCTACAATGAGCAGTTCTTC. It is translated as CANTGSSYNEQFF.

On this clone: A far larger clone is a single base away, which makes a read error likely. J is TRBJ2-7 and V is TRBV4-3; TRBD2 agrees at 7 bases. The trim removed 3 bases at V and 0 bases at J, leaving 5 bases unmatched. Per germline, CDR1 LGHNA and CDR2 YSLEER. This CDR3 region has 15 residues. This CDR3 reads CASSHVASGSYEQYF. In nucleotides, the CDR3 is TGCGCCAGCAGCCACGTGGCTAGCGGCTCCTACGAGCAGTACTTC.

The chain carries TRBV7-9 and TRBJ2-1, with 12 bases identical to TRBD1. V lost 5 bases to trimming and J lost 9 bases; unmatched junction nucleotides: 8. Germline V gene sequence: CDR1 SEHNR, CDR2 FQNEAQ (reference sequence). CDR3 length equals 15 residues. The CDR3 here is CASSQGQGAGGEQFF. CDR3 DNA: TGTGCCAGCAGCCAGGGACAGGGGGCAGGGGGTGAGCAGTTCTTC.